In this sample, the clone carrying this TCR beta chain turned up a few times. This sample was taken from a study of T cell responses to AZD1222 COVID-19 vaccine. Libraries were prepared by immunoSEQ multiplex PCR; TCRdb keeps only in-frame clonotypes and omits some of them. The data contain around 100,000 clones, 86% of them singletons. The V gene end was trimmed by 6 bases and the J gene end by 0 bases; junction bases not matched to a gene: 11. The CDR3 runs 17 residues. Germline CDR1 MNHEY, CDR2 SMNVEV (reference sequence). The sequence came from an adult who received the MenACWY meningococcal vaccine as a control. The V call is TRBV27, the J call TRBJ2-7; 10 bases map to TRBD1. The sample was peripheral blood, taken 28 days after the second dose of the MenACWY control vaccine. The CDR3 spells CASSPWDRGGVSYEQYF. CDR3 in DNA: TGTGCCAGCAGCCCATGGGACAGGGGAGGGGTCTCCTACGAGCAGTACTTC.